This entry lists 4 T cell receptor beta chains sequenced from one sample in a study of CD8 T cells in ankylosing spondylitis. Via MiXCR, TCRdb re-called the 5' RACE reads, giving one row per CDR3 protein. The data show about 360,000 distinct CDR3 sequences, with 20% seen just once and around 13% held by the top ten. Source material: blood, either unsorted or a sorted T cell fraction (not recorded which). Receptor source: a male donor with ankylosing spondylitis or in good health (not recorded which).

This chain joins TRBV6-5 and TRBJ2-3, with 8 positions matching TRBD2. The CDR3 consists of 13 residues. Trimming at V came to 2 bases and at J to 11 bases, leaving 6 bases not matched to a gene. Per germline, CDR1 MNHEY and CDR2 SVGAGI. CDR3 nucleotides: TGTGCCAGCAGTTACGGGGGTAGCGGGGAGCAGTATTTT. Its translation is CASSYGGSGEQYF.

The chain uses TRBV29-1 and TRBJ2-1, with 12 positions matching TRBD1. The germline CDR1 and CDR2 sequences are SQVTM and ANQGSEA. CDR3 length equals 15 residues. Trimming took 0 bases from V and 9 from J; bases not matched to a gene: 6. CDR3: CSVEDLGTGGTEQFF. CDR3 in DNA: TGCAGCGTTGAAGATCTCGGGACAGGGGGCACTGAGCAGTTCTTC.

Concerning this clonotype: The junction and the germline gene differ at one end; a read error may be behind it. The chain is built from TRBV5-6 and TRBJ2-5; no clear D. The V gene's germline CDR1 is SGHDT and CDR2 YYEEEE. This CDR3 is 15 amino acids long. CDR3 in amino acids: CASSLVAADEDTQYF. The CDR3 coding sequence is TGTGCCAGCAGCTTGGTTGCGGCAGACGAAGACACCCAGTACTTC.

The chain's CDR3 is CASSMETGGYEQYF. The CDR3 DNA reads TGTGCCAGTAGTATGGAGACAGGGGGCTACGAGCAGTACTTC. The chain has TRBV19 and TRBJ2-7; TRBD1 aligns across 9 bases. The CDR3 covers 14 residues. Trimming removed 3 bases from V and 3 bases from J; junction bases left unmatched: 3. Germline lookup yields CDR1 LNHDA and CDR2 SQIVND (reference sequence). The complete variable domain, with remaining parts taken from reference TRBV19 and TRBJ2-7, reads DGGITQSPKYLFRKEGQNVTLSCEQNLNHDAMYWYRQDPGQGLRLIYYSQIVNDFQKGDIAEGYSVSREKKESFPLTVTSAQKNPTAFYLCASSMETGGYEQYFGPGTRLTVT.